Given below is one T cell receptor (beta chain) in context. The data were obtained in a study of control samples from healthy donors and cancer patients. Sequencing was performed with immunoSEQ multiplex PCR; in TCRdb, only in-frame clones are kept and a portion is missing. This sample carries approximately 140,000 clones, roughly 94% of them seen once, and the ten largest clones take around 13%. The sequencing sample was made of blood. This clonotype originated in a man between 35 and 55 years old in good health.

CDR3 nucleotide sequence: TGTGCCAGCAGTCCAGTAGGGGGTGTAGCTTTCTTT. Residues: CASSPVGGVAFF. The rearrangement joins TRBV28 to TRBJ1-1; D might be TRBD1 (6 bases). V was shortened by 5 bases and J by 10 bases, with 14 bases between the two germline ends. The length of the CDR3 is 12 residues. CDR1 and CDR2 from the germline V gene are MDHEN and SYDVKM.